This T cell receptor (beta chain) is drawn from a study of blood T cell repertoires in COVID-19. Study context: PBMCs, B-cell-depleted T cells, or T cells provided the cDNA or gDNA that made up the material.

CDR1 and CDR2 (germline): SNHLY, FYNNEI. The CDR3 is 13 amino acids. V lost 6 bases and J 2 bases, leaving 10 bases between the germline ends. Sequenced by immunoSEQ multiplex PCR; TCRdb stores in-frame clones only, minus some. The sample includes hundreds of thousands of clones, around nine tenths of them seen just once. The receptor's source is a woman between 18 and 29 years old who had recovered from COVID-19. The specimen was peripheral blood. V and J are TRBV2 and TRBJ1-1; possibly TRBD1 for D (6 bases). The CDR3 sequence: CASSEGVNTEAFF. CDR3 sequence (DNA): TGTGCCAGCAGCGAGGGGGTTAACACTGAAGCTTTCTTT. Variable domain in full (rest from reference TRBV2 and TRBJ1-1): EPEVTQTPSHQVTQMGQEVILRCVPISNHLYFYWYRQILGQKVEFLVSFYNNEISEKSEIFDDQFSVERPDGSNFTLKIRSTKLEDSAMYFCASSEGVNTEAFFGQGTRLTVV.